One sample yielded the 31 T cell receptor beta chains listed below, sequenced in a study of T cell repertoires in cytomegalovirus infection. TCRdb reanalysed the reads using MiXCR and keeps one entry per CDR3 protein. Of around 530,000 distinct CDR3 sequences in the sample, about 30% were seen once. The sequenced material came from PBMCs. The receptors originated from a human donor in good health (CMV status not recorded). Some clones in this sample may be carry-over from other donors' samples.

V usage is TRBV19 and J usage is TRBJ2-3; possible D gene TRBD2, 6 bases. The CDR3 has 15 residues. V gave up 5 bases and J gave up 6 bases, with 18 bases separating them. Germline CDR1 reads LNHDA; CDR2 reads SQIVND (reference sequence). The CDR3 loop is CASSLPQEGVDTQYF. The CDR3 DNA sequence: TGTGCCAGTAGTCTCCCTCAGGAGGGAGTTGATACGCAGTATTTT.

The chain employs TRBV5-4 and TRBJ2-1; D is uncertain. The V gene lost 1 base and the J gene lost 5 bases, with 4 bases spanning the gap. The CDR3 has 12 amino acids. Germline V gene sequence: CDR1 SGHNT, CDR2 YYREEE (reference sequence). CDR3 coding DNA: TGTGCCAGCAGCTTGAAGGACAATGAGCAGTTCTTC. It is translated as CASSLKDNEQFF.

This rearrangement joins TRBV29-1 to TRBJ2-5, with 8 bases that match TRBD2. Germline lookup yields CDR1 SQVTM and CDR2 ANQGSEA. The CDR3 contains 17 residues. With 0 bases clipped from V and 3 bases from J, the junction kept 12 bases outside the gene matches. CDR3 residues: CSVEEGTTGGPKETQYF. CDR3 DNA: TGCAGCGTTGAAGAAGGGACGACGGGAGGGCCGAAAGAGACCCAGTACTTC.

The count of this clonotype is one. The rearrangement uses TRBV5-4 and TRBJ2-2; D ambiguous. The V end was cut by 1 base, the J end by 3 bases, with 13 bases between. The CDR3 loop spans 16 amino acids. CDR1 SGHNT and CDR2 YYREEE come from the germline V gene (reference sequence). This CDR3 reads CASSLKGTFYTGELFF. Written as DNA, the CDR3 is TGTGCCAGCAGCTTGAAGGGTACTTTCTACACCGGGGAGCTGTTTTTT.

Many counts were recorded for this clonotype. The chain links TRBV7-2 to TRBJ2-3; TRBD2 matches 8 bases. With V trimmed by 7 bases and J by 3 bases, 6 bases remained unmatched. CDR3 length: 14 amino acids. Germline V gene lookup returns CDR1 SGHTA and CDR2 FQGNSA. The CDR3 DNA reads as TGTGCCAGCACCAAAGCGGGAGTAACAGATACGCAGTATTTT. Amino acids: CASTKAGVTDTQYF.

This chain uses TRBV29-1 with TRBJ1-5, with a possible D match to TRBD1 (5 bases). This CDR3 has 12 residues. The V end lost 6 bases, the J end lost 3 bases, and 9 bases lay between the germline ends. Per the germline V gene, CDR1 is SQVTM and CDR2 is ANQGSEA. This CDR3 is CSVGAPNQPQHF. The CDR3 DNA follows: TGCAGCGTAGGGGCCCCCAATCAGCCCCAGCATTTT.

This clonotype occurred many times. The V call is TRBV7-8, the J call TRBJ1-5; 7 nucleotides agree with TRBD1. Germline CDR1 is SGHVS and CDR2 is FQNEAQ. This CDR3 is built from 14 residues. Trimming at V came to 5 bases and at J to 6 bases, leaving 7 bases not matched to a gene. The CDR3 reads CASSLKQGFQPQHF. As DNA, the CDR3 is TGTGCCAGCAGCCTCAAACAGGGGTTTCAGCCCCAGCATTTT. The full variable domain, rest sourced from reference TRBV7-8 and TRBJ1-5, is GAGVSQSPRYKVAKRGQDVALRCDPISGHVSLFWYQQALGQGPEFLTYFQNEAQLDKSGLPSDRFFAERPEGSVSTLKIQRTQQEDSAVYLCASSLKQGFQPQHFGDGTRLSIL.

The rearrangement uses TRBV3-1 and TRBJ2-1, with D maybe TRBD2 (5 bases). The CDR3 extends over 16 amino acids. Trimming removed 3 bases from V and 4 bases from J, with 16 bases in between. Germline V gene lookup returns CDR1 LGHDT and CDR2 YNNKEL (reference sequence). CDR3 residues: CASSQIKRSIYNEQFF. In DNA, the CDR3 is TGTGCCAGCAGCCAGATTAAGCGGTCCATTTACAATGAGCAGTTCTTC.

This sequence joins TRBV19 and TRBJ1-5; D gene uncertain. CDR3 length equals 15 residues. CDR1 is LNHDA, CDR2 SQIVND, per germline (reference sequence). V dropped 1 base and J dropped 4 bases, with 11 bases sitting between them. CDR3 amino acids: CASSIGGQNNQPQHF. CDR3 in DNA: TGTGCCAGTAGTATAGGTGGTCAGAATAATCAGCCCCAGCATTTT.

This clonotype was seen more than once but under ten times. This sequence joins TRBV29-1 and TRBJ2-5; TRBD2 might be the D (6 bases). Germline CDR1 and CDR2: SQVTM and ANQGSEA. The length of the CDR3 is 12 residues. CDR3 DNA sequence: TGCAGTTTCATAGCGGAGGGGGAGACCCAGTACTTC. Protein product: CSFIAEGETQYF.

This clonotype was counted between two and nine times. This chain uses TRBV11-2 with TRBJ1-2, with a tentative D call TRBD1 (5 bases). The germline V gene encodes CDR1 SGHAT and CDR2 FQNNGV. V lost 6 bases to trimming and J lost 2 bases, with 7 bases between them. The CDR3 contains 12 residues. CDR3 sequence (DNA): TGTGCCAGCAGTGGACAAAACTATGGCTACACCTTC. As protein: CASSGQNYGYTF.

The CDR3 coding sequence is TGCGCCAGCAGCTTCCAGGGCATAACACTTGGTGAAGCTTTCTTT. This encodes CASSFQGITLGEAFF. The chain employs TRBV5-1 and TRBJ1-1; tentatively, D is TRBD1 (5 bases). V was cut by 2 bases and J by 7 bases, with 18 bases left in between. This CDR3 spans 15 amino acids. From germline, CDR1 is SGHRS and CDR2 YFSETQ.

V is TRBV6-6 and J is TRBJ2-7; 16 nucleotides line up with TRBD2. Per the germline V gene, CDR1 is MNHNY and CDR2 is SVGAGI (reference sequence). V dropped 5 bases and J dropped 5; count of bases not matched to a gene: 9. CDR3 length: 17 residues. CDR3 sequence reads: CASSEWGLAGGPHEQYV. CDR3 sequence (DNA): TGTGCCAGCAGTGAGTGGGGACTAGCGGGAGGGCCGCACGAGCAGTACGTC.

V and J are TRBV11-2 and TRBJ2-7; D not certain. The CDR3 totals 12 residues. V was cut by 4 bases and J by 7 bases, with 11 bases left in between. CDR1 and CDR2 (germline): SGHAT, FQNNGV. Written as DNA, the CDR3 is TGTGCCAGCAGCTCCATGGGCCGGGAGCAGTACGTC. Its translation: CASSSMGREQYV.

There are many counts of this clonotype. The V gene is TRBV10-3, the J gene TRBJ2-1; D not certain. This CDR3 is 13 amino acids long. V shed 0 bases and J shed 4 bases, with 4 bases lying between them. The germline V gene has CDR1 ENHRY and CDR2 SYGVKD. The CDR3 sequence: CAISESGYNEQFF. CDR3 nucleotide sequence: TGTGCCATCAGTGAGTCGGGGTACAATGAGCAGTTCTTC.

This clonotype was observed a few times. The chain combines TRBV12-3 or TRBV12-4 with TRBJ2-5; 8 bases align to TRBD1. The CDR3 covers 13 residues. Trimming took 4 bases from V and 4 from J; bases not matched to a gene: 2. In DNA form, the CDR3 reads TGTGCCAGCAGTTGGACAGGGAGAGAGACCCAGTACTTC. Its translation is CASSWTGRETQYF.

The chain uses TRBV19 and TRBJ2-1; D perhaps matches TRBD2 (5 bases). This CDR3 region has 15 residues. Trimming took 5 bases from V and 5 from J, leaving 16 bases between them. Germline CDR1 LNHDA, CDR2 SQIVND (reference sequence). The CDR3: CASSSPHGIHNEQFF. Here the CDR3 DNA reads TGTGCCAGTAGTTCTCCCCACGGGATCCACAATGAGCAGTTCTTC. Complete variable domain (other parts from reference TRBV19 and TRBJ2-1): DGGITQSPKYLFRKEGQNVTLSCEQNLNHDAMYWYRQDPGQGLRLIYYSQIVNDFQKGDIAEGYSVSREKKESFPLTVTSAQKNPTAFYLCASSSPHGIHNEQFFGPGTRLTVL.

The genes are TRBV5-6 and TRBJ1-1; D possibly corresponds to TRBD1 (5 bases). Trimming shortened V by 0 bases and J by 1 base, and 10 bases separated the two germline ends. Germline-derived CDR1 and CDR2 are SGHDT and YYEEEE. The CDR3 sequence is 15 residues long. CDR3 sequence (DNA): TGTGCCAGCAGCTTGGGGGCAGGGCGGAACACTGAAGCTTTCTTT. It yields the protein CASSLGAGRNTEAFF.

This sequence joins TRBV9 and TRBJ2-1, with D maybe TRBD2 (5 bases). V gave up 3 bases and J gave up 8 bases, with 21 bases separating them. This CDR3 is built from 16 residues. CDR1 is SGDLS, CDR2 YYNGEE, per germline. CDR3 sequence (DNA): TGTGCCAGCAGCGCCCTAAGAGGAGGTTCTTCGTATGAGCAGTTCTTC. It codes for CASSALRGGSSYEQFF.

The rearrangement joins TRBV5-1 to TRBJ2-1; 10 bases map to TRBD2. The junction had 12 bases not matched to a gene; V was cut back by 4 bases and J by 2 bases. The CDR3 contains 18 residues. The germline V gene encodes CDR1 SGHRS and CDR2 YFSETQ. CDR3 protein: CASSQGSLGLAPYNEQFF. The CDR3 region has the DNA TGCGCCAGCAGCCAGGGATCCCTGGGACTAGCGCCCTACAATGAGCAGTTCTTC.

This clonotype was seen a few times. The rearrangement uses TRBV12-3 or TRBV12-4 and TRBJ2-1; 7 bases fit TRBD1. V dropped 3 bases and J dropped 14; count of bases not matched to a gene: 4. CDR3 length equals 11 residues. CDR3 protein: CASSFRGREFF. The CDR3 DNA is TGTGCCAGCAGTTTTAGGGGGCGGGAGTTCTTC.

This chain joins TRBV7-2 and TRBJ2-7, with D possibly called TRBD1 or TRBD2 (6 bases each). V lost 5 bases and J lost 1, with 15 bases in between. CDR3 size: 15 residues. Looked up from germline, CDR1 is SGHTA and CDR2 is FQGNSA. As DNA, the CDR3 is TGTGCCAGCAGCCCCCAAGGGGGGCTGTCCTACGAGCAGTACTTC. It is translated as CASSPQGGLSYEQYF.

This clonotype was found many times. V and J are TRBV7-2 and TRBJ2-5; D possibly corresponds to TRBD1 (5 bases). Trimming shortened V by 1 base and J by 5 bases, and 14 bases separated the two germline ends. CDR1 is SGHTA and CDR2 is FQGNSA in the germline V gene. The CDR3 sequence is 15 residues long. The CDR3: CASSLVRARKETQYF. CDR3 DNA sequence: TGTGCCAGCAGCTTAGTCAGGGCGAGAAAGGAGACCCAGTACTTC. Supplemented by reference TRBV7-2 and TRBJ2-5, the full variable domain reads GAGVSQSPSNKVTEKGKDVELRCDPISGHTALYWYRQSLGQGLEFLIYFQGNSAPDKSGLPSDRFSAERTGGSVSTLTIQRTQQEDSAVYLCASSLVRARKETQYFGPGTRLLVL.

This chain uses TRBV20-1 with TRBJ1-1; 7 bases are shared with TRBD1. V was pared by 0 bases and J by 11 bases, with 12 bases of the junction left unmatched. The CDR3 runs 14 residues. CDR1 is DFQATT and CDR2 is SNEGSKA in the germline V gene (reference sequence). CDR3 residues: CSARDHTGEGGAFF. CDR3 sequence (DNA): TGCAGTGCTAGAGACCATACAGGGGAGGGAGGTGCTTTCTTT.

This clonotype was counted between two and nine times. The CDR3 region is CASSLPLGDSSSYEQYF. In DNA form, the CDR3 reads TGTGCCAGCAGCCTTCCGCTCGGGGACTCGAGCTCCTACGAGCAGTACTTC. This sequence joins TRBV7-9 and TRBJ2-7, with D perhaps matching TRBD2 (6 bases). The germline V gene encodes CDR1 SEHNR and CDR2 FQNEAQ (reference sequence). The CDR3 loop spans 17 amino acids. V gave up 5 bases and J gave up 0 bases, with 20 bases separating them.

This clonotype was seen many times. This chain connects TRBV7-2 to TRBJ2-7; 13 nucleotides match TRBD2. Germline V gene sequence: CDR1 SGHTA, CDR2 FQGNSA. CDR3 length: 16 amino acids. After removal of 1 base from V and 3 bases from J, the junction contained 3 bases not matched to a gene. The CDR3 region has the DNA TGTGCCAGCAGCTTAGGGACTAGCGGGAGCCGCTACGAGCAGTACTTC. Its protein is CASSLGTSGSRYEQYF.

J is TRBJ1-2 and V is TRBV4-1; possible D gene TRBD1, 5 bases. Per germline, CDR1 MGHRA and CDR2 YSYEKL. This CDR3 contains 15 residues. V lost 2 bases, J lost 3 bases, and 13 bases lay in between. The CDR3 is CASSQTGGDYYGYTF. The CDR3 DNA reads as TGCGCCAGCAGCCAAACGGGGGGTGACTACTATGGCTACACCTTC.

This clonotype turned up a few times. The CDR3, as DNA: TGTGCCAGCAGCCCAGGCTTAAACTATGGCTACACCTTC. Amino acid sequence: CASSPGLNYGYTF. The genes are TRBV7-3 and TRBJ1-2; D not certain. CDR1 is SGHTA and CDR2 is FQGTGA in the germline V gene. Trimming shortened V by 5 bases and J by 2 bases, and 9 bases separated the two germline ends. CDR3 size: 13 residues.

The chain uses TRBV20-1 and TRBJ1-3; D is uncertain. V lost 0 bases and J lost 0, with 12 bases in between. Per the germline V gene, CDR1 is DFQATT and CDR2 is SNEGSKA (reference sequence). The CDR3 is made up of 16 amino acids. Written as DNA, the CDR3 is TGCAGTGCTAGAGACGGACTGAAATTCTCTGGAAACACCATATATTTT. Protein product: CSARDGLKFSGNTIYF.

J is TRBJ2-7 and V is TRBV6-2 or TRBV6-3; D may be TRBD1 (6 bases). V lost 10 bases, J lost 4 bases, and 14 bases lay in between. Germline loops: CDR1 MNHEY, CDR2 SVGEGT. This CDR3 is 12 amino acids long. The CDR3 DNA is TGTGCCAACAGGGACCGGACTTACGAGCAGTACGTC. This sequence encodes CANRDRTYEQYV.

The chain couples TRBV6-1 to TRBJ1-5; 9 nucleotides align to TRBD1. After removal of 11 bases from V and 9 bases from J, the junction contained 17 bases not matched to a gene. The length of the CDR3 is 15 residues. Germline V gene sequence: CDR1 MNHNS, CDR2 SASEGT. In DNA form, the CDR3 reads TGTGCCGCGGTCTCCCGGGACAGGGCCATAGGGCCCCAGCATTTT. This codes for CAAVSRDRAIGPQHF.